This T cell receptor (beta chain) is drawn from a study of cytomegalovirus exposure and HLA in healthy donors. Whole-study results and caveats: About 180 TCR beta chains were listed as cytomegalovirus-associated. Confirmation in vitro established that a few CMV-associated chains were specific for CMV antigens.

Sequencing used immunoSEQ multiplex PCR; TCRdb keeps in-frame clones, though not all of them. The sample holds over 200,000 clones, less than 90% seen once. The CDR3 runs 15 residues. The V end lost 0 bases, the J end lost 2 bases, and 11 bases lay between the germline ends. Germline CDR1 is GTSNPN and CDR2 is SVGIG (reference sequence). About this clone: What it binds is unknown.

The sample consisted of PBMCs. This TCR was sampled from a woman younger than 35 in good health and CMV-seronegative. This chain connects TRBV30 to TRBJ1-3; no clear D gene. DNA of the CDR3: TGTGCCTGGAGTGTACTGGGCGGGACTGGAAACACCATATATTTT. Translated, it gives CAWSVLGGTGNTIYF.